This T cell receptor beta chain was obtained from a study of blood T cell repertoires in COVID-19. Study-wide context: COVID-19 samples from acute and convalescent phases originated in the United States, Italy and Spain.

Methods used by the authors: The authors estimated nucleated cell counts from reference gene primer amplification. Using immunoSEQ multiplex PCR, the repertoire was profiled, and TCRdb retains in-frame clones only, with some absent. The DNA was the basis for D and trimming; V, J and clone size are from that table. The sample contains roughly 150,000 clones, around four fifths of which appear only once. The germline V gene has CDR1 MGHRA and CDR2 YSYEKL. V gave up 2 bases and J gave up 5 bases; unmatched junction bases: 15. CDR3 length: 17 amino acids. The J gene is TRBJ2-7, the V gene TRBV4-1; 7 bases are shared with TRBD2. Source material: PBMCs or T cells enriched from blood (not recorded which). The sequence derives from a woman in her thirties or forties who had recovered from COVID-19. The CDR3 protein is CASSQPQPGLVGNEQYF. DNA for the CDR3: TGCGCCAGCAGCCAACCCCAACCTGGACTAGTCGGGAACGAGCAGTACTTC.